This passage covers 30 T cell receptor beta chains from one sample sequenced in a study of T cell responses to AZD1222 COVID-19 vaccine. Sequencing was performed with immunoSEQ multiplex PCR; in TCRdb, only in-frame clones are kept and a portion is missing. The table has 150,000 to 200,000 clones, around 86% seen once. Sample: peripheral blood, taken on day 0 of MenACWY control vaccination. All receptors come from an adult in good health.

V usage is TRBV28 and J usage is TRBJ1-2, with a possible D match to TRBD1 (6 bases). Trimming stripped 6 bases from V and 2 bases from J, with 16 bases between. From germline, CDR1 is MDHEN and CDR2 SYDVKM. The CDR3 is made up of 15 amino acids. The CDR3 loop reads CASSLPGHPNYGYTF. DNA for the CDR3: TGTGCCAGCAGCTTACCGGGACACCCGAACTATGGCTACACCTTC.

The rearrangement uses TRBV5-1 and TRBJ2-3; 10 bases align to TRBD1. The V segment lost 5 bases and the J segment 1 base; nucleotides outside the gene matches: 1. CDR3 length equals 14 residues. Germline V gene data show CDR1 as SGHRS and CDR2 as YFSETQ. Here the CDR3 reads CASRGTGGTDTQYF. The CDR3 coding sequence is TGCGCCAGCAGGGGGACAGGGGGCACAGATACGCAGTATTTT.

The chain employs TRBV11-2 and TRBJ1-2; D perhaps matches TRBD1 (5 bases). The CDR3 length is 15 residues. V lost 5 bases and J 4 bases, leaving 17 bases between the germline ends. Germline V lookup: CDR1 SGHAT, CDR2 FQNNGV. The CDR3 reads CASSPGTEKLYGYTF. The CDR3 nucleotides are TGTGCCAGCAGCCCTGGGACCGAAAAGCTCTATGGCTACACCTTC.

The chain joins TRBV28 to TRBJ2-1; 9 bases align to TRBD2. Germline V gives CDR1 MDHEN, CDR2 SYDVKM. The CDR3 covers 13 residues. Unmatched junction bases numbered 8, after V lost 7 bases and J lost 10 bases. This chain's CDR3 is CASTPAGGGEQFF. The CDR3 DNA is TGTGCCAGCACCCCTGCGGGGGGGGGCGAGCAGTTCTTC.

V and J are TRBV19 and TRBJ2-3, with D possibly called TRBD1 or TRBD2 (6 bases each). Germline-derived CDR1 and CDR2 are LNHDA and SQIVND (reference sequence). The CDR3 is made up of 17 amino acids. V shed 7 bases and J shed 0 bases, with 20 bases lying between them. The chain's CDR3 is CASIGGGASPSTDTQYF. The DNA for the CDR3 is TGTGCCAGTATAGGAGGGGGAGCGTCCCCCAGCACAGATACGCAGTATTTT.

V is TRBV2 and J is TRBJ1-2, with no clear D. The CDR3 totals 13 residues. Trimming shortened V by 3 bases and J by 6 bases, and 11 bases separated the two germline ends. Germline CDR1 and CDR2: SNHLY and FYNNEI. This CDR3 is CASSESTRHGYTF. The CDR3 coding sequence is TGTGCCAGCAGTGAGTCCACCCGCCATGGCTACACCTTC.

V and J are TRBV9 and TRBJ2-1; 16 bases are a match to TRBD2. This CDR3 spans 15 amino acids. Germline V CDR1 and CDR2: SGDLS, YYNGEE. V shed 5 bases and J 15 bases; nucleotides not matched to a gene: 11. The CDR3 protein is CASSTTGTSGRAMFF. The CDR3 DNA is TGTGCCAGCAGTACAACCGGGACTAGCGGGAGGGCCATGTTCTTC.

This chain links TRBV27 with TRBJ2-1; the D gene is possibly TRBD1 (5 bases). V lost 2 bases, J lost 7 bases, and 21 bases lay in between. The CDR3 length is 17 residues. The germline CDR1 and CDR2 sequences are MNHEY and SMNVEV (reference sequence). The CDR3: CASSLRGPTSHRNEQFF. The CDR3 DNA follows: TGTGCCAGCAGTTTAAGGGGCCCCACCTCACACAGAAATGAGCAGTTCTTC.

The rearrangement links TRBV5-1 to TRBJ2-1; 8 bases line up with TRBD1. Per the germline V gene, CDR1 is SGHRS and CDR2 is YFSETQ. The CDR3 spans 14 residues. With 0 bases clipped from V and 8 bases from J, the junction kept 4 bases outside the gene matches. In nucleotides, the CDR3 is TGCGCCAGCAGCTTGGGACAGGGGCACGATGAGCAGTTCTTC. Its protein is CASSLGQGHDEQFF. Full variable domain (rest looked up from reference TRBV5-1 and TRBJ2-1): KAGVTQTPRYLIKTRGQQVTLSCSPISGHRSVSWYQQTPGQGLQFLFEYFSETQRNKGNFPGRFSGRQFSNSRSEMNVSTLELGDSALYLCASSLGQGHDEQFFGPGTRLTVL.

V usage is TRBV28 and J usage is TRBJ2-2; 11 bases match TRBD1. Per the germline V gene, CDR1 is MDHEN and CDR2 is SYDVKM. The CDR3 has 15 amino acids. The trim removed 8 bases at V and 3 bases at J, leaving 5 bases unmatched. The CDR3 loop is CASRTGGGDTGELFF. Here the CDR3 DNA reads TGTGCCAGCCGGACAGGGGGCGGTGACACCGGGGAGCTGTTTTTT.

The gene calls are TRBV5-1 and TRBJ1-2; D unclear. Trimming removed 2 bases from V and 6 bases from J, with 14 bases in between. The CDR3 has 14 amino acids. Germline CDR1 is SGHRS and CDR2 is YFSETQ. DNA of the CDR3: TGCGCCAGCAGCTTCGGATCGAGGGCTCATGGCTACACCTTC. Translating gives CASSFGSRAHGYTF.

V gene TRBV13 combines with J gene TRBJ1-2; the match to TRBD1 covers 7 bases. The CDR3 loop spans 13 amino acids. The junction had 4 bases not matched to a gene; V was cut back by 5 bases and J by 4 bases. Per germline, CDR1 PRHDT and CDR2 FYEKMQ (reference sequence). Here the CDR3 DNA reads TGTGCCAGCAGCACGACAGGGCCCTATGGCTACACCTTC. This sequence encodes CASSTTGPYGYTF.

The rearrangement links TRBV4-2 to TRBJ2-3; 15 positions match TRBD2. Germline V gene sequence: CDR1 LGHNA, CDR2 YNFKEQ. The CDR3 totals 19 residues. Unmatched junction bases numbered 8, after V lost 0 bases and J lost 4 bases. CDR3 sequence (DNA): TGTGCCAGCAGCCAAGATAGCGGGACTAGCGGGAGGTGGTCAGATACGCAGTATTTT. This sequence encodes CASSQDSGTSGRWSDTQYF.

V and J are TRBV28 and TRBJ2-1, with 10 positions matching TRBD1. The germline CDR1 and CDR2 sequences are MDHEN and SYDVKM. V lost 2 bases to trimming and J lost 4 bases; unmatched junction nucleotides: 2. The length of the CDR3 is 15 residues. CDR3 sequence (DNA): TGTGCCAGCAGTTTAGACAGGGGGCCATACAATGAGCAGTTCTTC. Protein: CASSLDRGPYNEQFF.

The CDR3 loop reads CASSPLQGYEQYF. The CDR3 nucleotides are TGTGCCAGCTCACCCCTCCAGGGCTACGAGCAGTACTTC. This chain links TRBV18 with TRBJ2-7; perhaps TRBD1 as D (5 bases). The CDR3 covers 13 residues. V was shortened by 3 bases and J by 3 bases, with 9 bases between the two germline ends. Germline CDR1 is KGHSH and CDR2 is LQKENI.

This chain links TRBV5-4 with TRBJ2-6; D gene unclear. This CDR3 is built from 16 residues. V was pared by 0 bases and J by 0 bases, with 7 bases between. CDR1 and CDR2 from the germline V gene are SGHNT and YYREEE (reference sequence). CDR3 DNA: TGTGCCAGCAGCTTGGTACGGAGCTCTGGGGCCAACGTCCTGACTTTC. Amino acids: CASSLVRSSGANVLTF.

The V and J genes are TRBV14 and TRBJ2-7, with TRBD1 identical over 9 bases. Losses at the gene ends were 7 bases for V and 6 bases for J; bases not matched to a gene: 10. Germline CDR1 is SGHDN and CDR2 is FVKESK. This CDR3 is 14 amino acids long. CDR3 in amino acids: CASNPRTGAPEQYF. DNA of the CDR3: TGTGCCAGCAACCCCCGGACAGGGGCCCCCGAGCAGTACTTC.

The chain has TRBV25-1 and TRBJ2-4; 10 bases are shared with TRBD1. Trimming took 7 bases from V and 9 from J; bases not matched to a gene: 9. The CDR3 sequence is 14 residues long. CDR1 and CDR2 (germline): MGHDK, SYGVNS. CDR3 nucleotides: TGTGCCAGCACAGGTGGGGGACAGGGGCGCATTCAGTACTTC. It encodes CASTGGGQGRIQYF.

The chain carries TRBV25-1 and TRBJ2-1, with 8 nucleotides matching TRBD1. V was clipped by 5 bases and J by 6 bases; unmatched bases: 6. The CDR3 spans 14 residues. Germline V CDR1 and CDR2: MGHDK, SYGVNS. CDR3 nucleotides: TGTGCCAGCAGTAGACAGGGGTCGGGCAATGAGCAGTTCTTC. Its translation is CASSRQGSGNEQFF. The whole variable domain, remainder taken from reference TRBV25-1 and TRBJ2-1, is EADIYQTPRYLVIGTGKKITLECSQTMGHDKMYWYQQDPGMELHLIHYSYGVNSTEKGDLSSESTVSRIRTEHFPLTLESARPSHTSQYLCASSRQGSGNEQFFGPGTRLTVL.

V gene TRBV24-1 combines with J gene TRBJ2-1; no clear D. CDR1 is KGHDR, CDR2 SFDVKD, per germline. The CDR3 is 15 amino acids. V lost 0 bases, J lost 7 bases, and 12 bases lay in between. CDR3 in DNA: TGTGCCACCAGTGATTTGCCTGGTTCCAGGAATGAGCAGTTCTTC. Translation gives CATSDLPGSRNEQFF.

The V and J genes are TRBV2 and TRBJ2-7; 9 bases agree with TRBD2. V was pared by 1 base and J by 3 bases, with 4 bases of the junction left unmatched. Germline CDR1 reads SNHLY; CDR2 reads FYNNEI. The CDR3 runs 15 residues. CDR3 coding DNA: TGTGCCAGCAGTGAAGGGCTAGCGGGGCTCTACGAGCAGTACTTC. Its protein product is CASSEGLAGLYEQYF.

A few counts support this clone. The rearrangement joins TRBV7-9 to TRBJ1-2; D gene uncertain. The CDR3 is 15 amino acids. Germline-derived CDR1 and CDR2 are SEHNR and FQNEAQ (reference sequence). Deletions cut 2 bases from V and 4 bases from J, with 14 bases between. In DNA, the CDR3 is TGTGCCAGCAGCTTACCAAGCAGGCATAGCTATGGCTACACCTTC. Protein: CASSLPSRHSYGYTF.

The genes are TRBV28 and TRBJ2-7, with TRBD1 matching 8 bases. The ends lost 7 bases at V and 0 bases at J; junction bases unmatched: 5. Germline V gives CDR1 MDHEN, CDR2 SYDVKM. The CDR3 is 14 amino acids. This CDR3 reads CASTRTGLSYEQYF. The CDR3 nucleotides are TGTGCCAGCACTCGGACAGGGCTCTCCTACGAGCAGTACTTC.

The chain combines TRBV19 with TRBJ2-3; the D gene could be TRBD1 or TRBD2 (5 bases each). The CDR3 runs to 15 residues. V dropped 7 bases and J dropped 4 bases, with 18 bases sitting between them. Germline loops: CDR1 LNHDA, CDR2 SQIVND (reference sequence). CDR3 DNA: TGTGCCAGTAAAGCCCCGAGGGTAGGGGCAGATACGCAGTATTTT. This encodes CASKAPRVGADTQYF.

The chain recombines TRBV20-1 with TRBJ1-2; D is possibly TRBD1 (5 bases). With 3 bases removed from V and 8 bases from J, the gap between germline ends came to 16 bases. Per germline, CDR1 DFQATT and CDR2 SNEGSKA (reference sequence). The CDR3 consists of 13 residues. This CDR3 reads CSASVPIPGGYTF. CDR3 nucleotides: TGCAGTGCTAGTGTCCCGATCCCAGGGGGCTACACCTTC.

This clone was seen only a few times. The chain has TRBV7-2 and TRBJ2-1, with TRBD1 matching over 8 bases. The junction had 7 bases not matched to a gene; V was cut back by 2 bases and J by 4 bases. CDR1 SGHTA and CDR2 FQGNSA come from the germline V gene. The CDR3 contains 16 residues. CDR3: CASSLQSGQGYNEQFF. CDR3 in DNA: TGTGCCAGCAGCTTACAGAGTGGACAGGGTTACAATGAGCAGTTCTTC.

V usage is TRBV30 and J usage is TRBJ1-3; 9 bases align to TRBD1. The germline V gene has CDR1 GTSNPN and CDR2 SVGIG (reference sequence). The trim removed 3 bases at V and 0 bases at J, leaving 9 bases unmatched. This CDR3 region has 17 residues. CDR3 sequence reads: CAWRAQGTGYSGNTIYF. CDR3 nucleotide sequence: TGTGCCTGGAGGGCCCAGGGGACAGGGTACTCTGGAAACACCATATATTTT. Full variable domain (outside the CDR3, taken from reference TRBV30 and TRBJ1-3): SQTIHQWPATLVQPVGSPLSLECTVEGTSNPNLYWYRQAAGRGLQLLFYSVGIGQISSEVPQNLSASRPQDRQFILSSKKLLLSDSGFYLCAWRAQGTGYSGNTIYFGEGSWLTVV.

The V gene is TRBV28, the J gene TRBJ1-5; possibly TRBD1 for D (6 bases). The V gene lost 6 bases and the J gene lost 4 bases, with 7 bases spanning the gap. CDR3 size: 12 residues. Germline V lookup: CDR1 MDHEN, CDR2 SYDVKM. The CDR3 sequence is CASRDSNQPQHF. CDR3 DNA: TGTGCCAGCAGGGACAGTAATCAGCCCCAGCATTTT.

This sequence joins TRBV6-5 and TRBJ2-1; a possible D gene is TRBD2 (6 bases). CDR1 is MNHEY and CDR2 is SVGAGI in the germline V gene. Trimming removed 10 bases from V and 4 bases from J, with 17 bases in between. The CDR3 is 14 residues long. In DNA, the CDR3 is TGTGCCACCATGGAGCGGGCGCTGTACAATGAGCAGTTCTTC. It is translated as CATMERALYNEQFF.

The chain combines TRBV4-3 with TRBJ1-6; the D is unclear. CDR1 is LGHNA and CDR2 is YSLEER in the germline V gene. The CDR3 spans 16 residues. Deletions cut 1 base from V and 0 bases from J, with 7 bases between. The CDR3 bases are TGCGCCAGCAGCCAAGGGGCCAGCTCCTATAATTCACCCCTCCACTTT. This codes for CASSQGASSYNSPLHF.